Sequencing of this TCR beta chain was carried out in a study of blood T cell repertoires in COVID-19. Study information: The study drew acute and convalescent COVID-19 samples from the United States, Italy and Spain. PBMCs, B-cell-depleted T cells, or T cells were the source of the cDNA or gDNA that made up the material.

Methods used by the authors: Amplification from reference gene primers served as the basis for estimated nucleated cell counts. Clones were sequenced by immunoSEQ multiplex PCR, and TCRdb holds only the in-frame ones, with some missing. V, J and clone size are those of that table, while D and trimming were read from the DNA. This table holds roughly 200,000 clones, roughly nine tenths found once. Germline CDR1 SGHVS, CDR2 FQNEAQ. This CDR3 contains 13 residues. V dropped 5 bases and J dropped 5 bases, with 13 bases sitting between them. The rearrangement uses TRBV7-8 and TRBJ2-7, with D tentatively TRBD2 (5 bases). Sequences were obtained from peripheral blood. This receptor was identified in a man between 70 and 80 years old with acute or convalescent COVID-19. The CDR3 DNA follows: TGTGCCAGCAGCGGCGGAGGAAGGAACGAGCAGTACTTC. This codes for CASSGGGRNEQYF.